This is a list of T cell receptor beta chains from one sample in a study of blood T cell repertoires in COVID-19. The table came from immunoSEQ multiplex PCR; TCRdb's copy has only in-frame clones and leaves some out. The table has roughly 320,000 clones, around 90% seen once. Sequencing was done on a sample of peripheral blood. The receptors originated from a woman in her fifties or sixties with COVID-19, enrolled during active disease. The CDR3 runs from the conserved cysteine through the conserved F or W. The D gene is left open where the match is weak. Some rows have no size entry. The others give once, few or many, or a class for an expanded clone.

abundance: -; j_gene: TRBJ2-1; v_gene: TRBV5-1; d_gene: TRBD1; CDR3aa: CASNPGQGSYNEQFF; CDR3nt: TGCGCCAGTAACCCGGGACAGGGGTCCTACAATGAGCAGTTCTTC
abundance: -; j_gene: TRBJ2-3; v_gene: TRBV7-7; d_gene: TRBD1; CDR3aa: CASSSGTGGRDTQYF; CDR3nt: TGTGCCAGCAGCTCAGGGACAGGGGGCAGAGATACGCAGTATTTT
abundance: -; j_gene: TRBJ2-2; v_gene: TRBV6-5; d_gene: -; CDR3aa: CASSRGFTGELFF; CDR3nt: TGTGCCAGCAGCCGGGGTTTCACCGGGGAGCTGTTTTTT
abundance: -; j_gene: TRBJ2-7; v_gene: TRBV10-3; d_gene: TRBD2; CDR3aa: CAIRPTSGRNSYEQYF; CDR3nt: TGTGCCATCAGGCCTACTAGCGGGAGGAACTCCTACGAGCAGTACTTC
abundance: once; j_gene: TRBJ2-1; v_gene: TRBV28; d_gene: TRBD2; CDR3aa: CASTTEGRGRRLGFF; CDR3nt: TGTGCCAGCACCACGGAGGGGAGGGGACGGAGGCTAGGGTTCTTC
abundance: -; j_gene: TRBJ2-7; v_gene: TRBV7-8; d_gene: TRBD1; CDR3aa: CASSPRPGQVYEQYF; CDR3nt: TGTGCCAGCAGCCCACGCCCCGGACAGGTCTACGAGCAGTACTTC
abundance: -; j_gene: TRBJ2-2; v_gene: TRBV5-3; d_gene: TRBD2; CDR3aa: CARSPPDLAGGNTGELFF; CDR3nt: TGTGCCAGAAGTCCGCCCGACTTAGCGGGAGGGAACACCGGGGAGCTGTTTTTT
abundance: -; j_gene: TRBJ1-1; v_gene: TRBV18; d_gene: -; CDR3aa: CASSPGSNTEAFF; CDR3nt: TGTGCCAGCTCACCGGGCAGCAACACTGAAGCTTTCTTT
abundance: -; j_gene: TRBJ1-2; v_gene: TRBV19; d_gene: -; CDR3aa: CASSLLDSYGYTF; CDR3nt: TGTGCCAGTAGTCTTCTGGACTCATATGGCTACACCTTC
abundance: -; j_gene: TRBJ2-1; v_gene: TRBV20-1; d_gene: -; CDR3aa: CSAPFLNEQFF; CDR3nt: TGCAGTGCCCCATTCCTAAATGAGCAGTTCTTC